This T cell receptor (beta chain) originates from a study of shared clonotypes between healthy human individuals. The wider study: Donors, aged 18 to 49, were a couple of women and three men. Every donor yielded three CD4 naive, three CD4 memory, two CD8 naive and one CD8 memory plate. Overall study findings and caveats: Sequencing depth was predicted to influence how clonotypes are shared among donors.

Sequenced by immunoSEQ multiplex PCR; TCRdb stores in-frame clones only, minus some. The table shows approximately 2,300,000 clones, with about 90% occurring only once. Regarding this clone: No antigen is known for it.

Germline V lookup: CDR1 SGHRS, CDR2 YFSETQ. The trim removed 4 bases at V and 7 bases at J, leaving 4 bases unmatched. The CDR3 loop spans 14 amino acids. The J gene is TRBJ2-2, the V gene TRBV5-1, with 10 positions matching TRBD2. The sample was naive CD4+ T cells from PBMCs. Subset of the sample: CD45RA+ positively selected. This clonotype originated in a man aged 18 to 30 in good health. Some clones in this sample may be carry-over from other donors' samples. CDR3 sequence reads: CASSQTSGYGELFF. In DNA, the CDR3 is TGCGCCAGCAGCCAGACTAGCGGGTACGGGGAGCTGTTTTTT.